This T cell receptor (beta chain) stems from a study of T cell changes during pregnancy in multiple sclerosis. Assay used: immunoSEQ multiplex PCR; TCRdb lists only in-frame clones, some missing. The sample consists of about 70,000 clones, 85% to 95% of them appearing once. The V end was cut by 0 bases, the J end by 7 bases, with 12 bases between. The germline gives CDR1 LNHNV, CDR2 YYDKDF (reference sequence). The CDR3 is 15 residues long. The chain combines TRBV15 with TRBJ1-4; perhaps TRBD1 as D (6 bases). The sequencing here drew on CD8+ T cells from peripheral blood mononuclear cells, taken in the third trimester of pregnancy. This TCR was recovered from a female donor in good health, enrolled as a control in a pregnancy study. The CDR3 sequence is CATSRDQGSREKLFF. The CDR3 nucleotides are TGTGCCACCAGCAGAGATCAGGGGTCGCGTGAAAAACTGTTTTTT.